This T cell receptor beta chain emerged from a study of blood T cell repertoires in COVID-19. Study-level information: Samples came from the United States, Italy and Spain, spanning acute and convalescent COVID-19.

Unmatched junction bases numbered 9, after V lost 4 bases and J lost 11 bases. There are 14 residues in the CDR3. The germline V gene encodes CDR1 MDHEN and CDR2 SYDVKM. In the authors' methods: Nucleated cell number was recorded as an estimate derived from reference gene primer amplification. Sequencing used immunoSEQ multiplex PCR; TCRdb keeps in-frame clones, though not all of them. That table furnishes V, J and clone size, whereas the DNA furnished D and trimming. There are more than 100,000 clones in the sample; 70% to 80% occur only once, and approximately 3.9% lies in the top ten. The specimen sequenced was peripheral blood. V and J are TRBV28 and TRBJ1-5, with 9 positions matching TRBD1. This TCR was recovered from a woman aged 80 or over with acute or convalescent COVID-19. The CDR3 sequence is CASSSGQGVTAQHF. The CDR3 nucleotides are TGTGCCAGCAGTTCGGGACAGGGAGTCACGGCCCAGCATTTT.